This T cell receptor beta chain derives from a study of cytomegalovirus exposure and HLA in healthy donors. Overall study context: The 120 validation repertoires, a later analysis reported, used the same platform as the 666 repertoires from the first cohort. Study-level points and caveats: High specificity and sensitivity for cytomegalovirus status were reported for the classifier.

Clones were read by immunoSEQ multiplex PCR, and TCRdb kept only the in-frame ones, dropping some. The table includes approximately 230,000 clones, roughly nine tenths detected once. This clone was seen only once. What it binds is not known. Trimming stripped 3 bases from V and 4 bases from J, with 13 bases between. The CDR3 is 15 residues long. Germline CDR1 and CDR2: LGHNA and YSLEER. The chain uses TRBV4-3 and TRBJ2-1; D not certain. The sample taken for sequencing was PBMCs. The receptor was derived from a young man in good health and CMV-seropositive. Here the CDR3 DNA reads TGCGCCAGCAGCCACACCGAGTTCGAATACAATGAGCAGTTCTTC. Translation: CASSHTEFEYNEQFF.